The sequence of this T cell receptor (beta chain) was determined in a study of cytomegalovirus exposure and HLA in healthy donors. Whole-study findings and limits: V- and J-gene trimming of TCR beta was linked (in a later analysis) to a missense DCLRE1C variant. The authors listed roughly 150 TCR beta chains as cytomegalovirus-associated. Several of the most significant clusters appeared linked to common viral pathogens, based on a later analysis. Among CMV-associated TCR beta chains, most appeared HLA-restricted in a later analysis.

As concerns this clone: Its antigen is undetermined.

Primers: 60 Vbeta forward and 13 Jbeta reverse. Libraries were prepared by immunoSEQ multiplex PCR; TCRdb keeps only in-frame clonotypes and omits some of them. The table shows fewer than 50,000 clones, with roughly 63% occurring only once. The CDR3 loop spans 15 amino acids. Germline trimming cut 4 bases from V and 5 bases from J; bases unmatched to any gene: 10. The sequence derives from a man aged 55-75 years in good health and CMV-seropositive. Specimen: PBMCs. This chain joins TRBV23-1 and TRBJ1-2; 7 bases fit TRBD1. TRBV23-1 is identified as an open reading frame with a role that is uncertain. CDR3 protein: CASSRPTGRCYGYTF. In DNA form, the CDR3 reads TGCGCCAGCAGTCGACCGACAGGGCGATGTTATGGCTACACCTTC.